Shown below are 5 T cell receptor beta chains from a single sample sequenced in a study of PD-L1 blockade in urothelial cancer. Sequencing was performed with immunoSEQ multiplex PCR; in TCRdb, only in-frame clones are kept and a portion is missing. The sample lists around 80,000 clones, approximately 89% occurring once. Regarding time point: peripheral blood 6 weeks after treatment start. The input for sequencing was PBMCs, taken around atezolizumab (anti-PD-L1) treatment. The receptors shown here come from a woman older than 75 with urothelial cancer.

The gene calls are TRBV7-9 and TRBJ1-2, with 9 bases lining up with TRBD1. The V and J ends lost 3 bases and 8 bases, in that order; junction bases with no gene match: 7. In germline, CDR1 is SEHNR, CDR2 FQNEAQ (reference sequence). This CDR3 spans 14 amino acids. CDR3 bases: TGTGCCAGCAGCTTGGGACAGGGTAATAGCGGCTACACCTTC. It encodes CASSLGQGNSGYTF.

The J gene is TRBJ1-5, the V gene TRBV27; D is unresolved. CDR1 and CDR2 from the germline V gene are MNHEY and SMNVEV (reference sequence). Deletions cut 1 base from V and 1 base from J, with 11 bases between. The CDR3 has 16 residues. This CDR3 reads CASSLYGDLSNQPQHF. Here the CDR3 DNA reads TGTGCCAGCAGTTTATACGGAGACCTCAGCAATCAGCCCCAGCATTTT.

CDR3 in amino acids: CASGQLGGETQYF. CDR3 bases: TGTGCTAGTGGCCAATTGGGAGGGGAGACCCAGTACTTC. The chain combines TRBV12-5 with TRBJ2-5; 7 nucleotides agree with TRBD2. CDR1 is LGHNT and CDR2 is FRNRAP in the germline V gene. J gave up 5 bases and V 6 bases, and 6 bases lay outside the gene matches. CDR3 length equals 13 residues.

The chain employs TRBV10-2 and TRBJ2-5; 7 bases match TRBD2. CDR3 length: 16 residues. The ends lost 3 bases at V and 2 bases at J; junction bases unmatched: 9. CDR1 and CDR2 from the germline V gene are WSHSY and SAAADI. The CDR3 is CASSEWGGPKQETQYF. CDR3 nucleotide sequence: TGCGCCAGCAGTGAATGGGGGGGACCCAAACAAGAGACCCAGTACTTC.

The chain joins TRBV5-5 to TRBJ2-1; 7 bases line up with TRBD1. Germline CDR1 SGHKS, CDR2 YYEKEE (reference sequence). The CDR3 has 15 amino acids. Trimming cost V 3 bases and J 8 bases; bases outside gene matches: 11. The CDR3 reads CASSSHRGPLDEQFF. DNA for the CDR3: TGTGCCAGCAGCTCCCACAGGGGACCCTTGGATGAGCAGTTCTTC.